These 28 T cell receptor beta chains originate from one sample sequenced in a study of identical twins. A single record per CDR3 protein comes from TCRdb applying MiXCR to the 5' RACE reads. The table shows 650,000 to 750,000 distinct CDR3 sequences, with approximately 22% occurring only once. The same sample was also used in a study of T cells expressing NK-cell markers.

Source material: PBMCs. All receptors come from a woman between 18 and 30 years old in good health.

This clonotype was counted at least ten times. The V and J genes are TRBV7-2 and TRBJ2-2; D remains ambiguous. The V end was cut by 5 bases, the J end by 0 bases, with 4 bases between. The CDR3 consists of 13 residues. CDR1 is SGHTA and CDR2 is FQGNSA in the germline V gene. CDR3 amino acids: CASSPSNTGELFF. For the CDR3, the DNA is TGTGCCAGCAGCCCCTCGAACACCGGGGAGCTGTTTTTT.

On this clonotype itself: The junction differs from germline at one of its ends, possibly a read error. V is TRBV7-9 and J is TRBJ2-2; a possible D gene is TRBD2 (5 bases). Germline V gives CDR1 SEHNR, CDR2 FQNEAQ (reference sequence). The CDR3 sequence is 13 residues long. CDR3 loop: CASSLGMTGELIF. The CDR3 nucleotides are TGTGCCAGCAGCTTAGGCATGACCGGGGAGCTGATTTTT.

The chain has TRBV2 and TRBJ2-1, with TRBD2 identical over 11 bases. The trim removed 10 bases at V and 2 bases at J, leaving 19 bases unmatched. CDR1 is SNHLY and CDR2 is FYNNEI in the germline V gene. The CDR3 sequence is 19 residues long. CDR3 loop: CAICDSGRANAPTYNEQFF. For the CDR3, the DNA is TGTGCCATCTGCGATAGCGGGAGGGCCAATGCTCCTACCTACAATGAGCAGTTCTTC.

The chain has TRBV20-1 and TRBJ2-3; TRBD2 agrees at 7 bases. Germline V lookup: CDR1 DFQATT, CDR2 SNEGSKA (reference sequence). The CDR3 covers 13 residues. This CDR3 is CTAPAGSTDTQYF. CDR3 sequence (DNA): TGCACCGCCCCAGCGGGGAGCACAGATACGCAGTATTTT.

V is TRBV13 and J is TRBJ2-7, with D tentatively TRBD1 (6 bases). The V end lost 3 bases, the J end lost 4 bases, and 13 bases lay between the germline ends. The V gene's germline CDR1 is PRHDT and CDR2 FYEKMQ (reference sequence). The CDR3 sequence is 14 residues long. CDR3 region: CASSLGRGAYEQYF. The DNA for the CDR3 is TGTGCCAGCAGCTTGGGCAGGGGAGCTTACGAGCAGTACTTC.

CDR3 nucleotides: TGCAGTGCTGGGGAGCCCCGAGGCGGCACTACGCAGTATTTT. Its translation: CSAGEPRGGTTQYF. The gene calls are TRBV20-1 and TRBJ2-3; D perhaps matches TRBD2 (5 bases). V was cut by 5 bases and J by 8 bases, with 20 bases left in between. Per the germline V gene, CDR1 is DFQATT and CDR2 is SNEGSKA (reference sequence). The CDR3 is made up of 14 amino acids.

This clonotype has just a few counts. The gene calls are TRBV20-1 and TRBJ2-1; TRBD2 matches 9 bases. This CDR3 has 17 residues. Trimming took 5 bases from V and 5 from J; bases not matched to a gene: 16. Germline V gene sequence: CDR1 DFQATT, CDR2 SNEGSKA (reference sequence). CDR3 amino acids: CSAERGFASGANNEQFF. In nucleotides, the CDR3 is TGCAGTGCTGAGAGAGGGTTTGCTAGCGGGGCAAACAATGAGCAGTTCTTC.

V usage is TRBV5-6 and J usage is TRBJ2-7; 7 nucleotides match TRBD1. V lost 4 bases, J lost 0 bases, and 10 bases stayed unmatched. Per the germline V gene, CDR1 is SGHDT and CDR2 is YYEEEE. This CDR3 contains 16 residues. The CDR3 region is CASSTPGQVHSYEQYF. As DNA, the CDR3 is TGTGCCAGCAGCACCCCCGGACAGGTCCACTCCTACGAGCAGTACTTC.

This CDR3 reads CASSVTPLAGAEQYF. Written as DNA, the CDR3 is TGTGCCAGCAGCGTAACTCCCCTAGCGGGAGCCGAGCAGTACTTC. This rearrangement joins TRBV9 to TRBJ2-7; 10 nucleotides match TRBD2. V was pared by 1 base and J by 6 bases, with 7 bases of the junction left unmatched. The CDR3 length is 15 residues. Per the germline V gene, CDR1 is SGDLS and CDR2 is YYNGEE. The full variable domain, rest sourced from reference TRBV9 and TRBJ2-7, is DSGVTQTPKHLITATGQRVTLRCSPRSGDLSVYWYQQSLDQGLQFLIQYYNGEERAKGNILERFSAQQFPDLHSELNLSSLELGDSALYFCASSVTPLAGAEQYFGPGTRLTVT.

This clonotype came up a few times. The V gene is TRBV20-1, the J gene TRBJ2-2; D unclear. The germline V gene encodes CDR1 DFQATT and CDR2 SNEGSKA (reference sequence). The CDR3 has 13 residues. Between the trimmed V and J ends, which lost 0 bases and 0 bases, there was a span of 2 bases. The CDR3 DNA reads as TGCAGTGCTAGAGAAACGAACACCGGGGAGCTGTTTTTT. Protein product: CSARETNTGELFF.

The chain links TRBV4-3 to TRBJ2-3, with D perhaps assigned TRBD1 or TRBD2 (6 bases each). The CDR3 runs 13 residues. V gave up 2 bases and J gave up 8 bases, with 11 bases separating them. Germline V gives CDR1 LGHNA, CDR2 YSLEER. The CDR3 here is CASSQLQGGTQYF. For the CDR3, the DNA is TGCGCCAGCAGCCAACTACAGGGAGGTACGCAGTATTTT.

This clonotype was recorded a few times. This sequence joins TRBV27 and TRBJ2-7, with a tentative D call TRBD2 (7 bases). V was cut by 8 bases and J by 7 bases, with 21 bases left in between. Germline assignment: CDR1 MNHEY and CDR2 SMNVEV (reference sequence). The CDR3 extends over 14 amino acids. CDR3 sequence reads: CASGPLGGAGEQYF. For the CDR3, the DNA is TGTGCCAGCGGGCCATTGGGGGGGGCTGGGGAGCAGTACTTC.

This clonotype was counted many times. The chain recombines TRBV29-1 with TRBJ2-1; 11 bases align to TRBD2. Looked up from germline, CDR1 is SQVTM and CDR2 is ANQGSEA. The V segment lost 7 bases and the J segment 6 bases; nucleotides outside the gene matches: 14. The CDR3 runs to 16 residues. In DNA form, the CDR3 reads TGCAGCGCCACCGGAGGTAGCGGGAGGGATAGCAATGAGCAGTTCTTC. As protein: CSATGGSGRDSNEQFF.

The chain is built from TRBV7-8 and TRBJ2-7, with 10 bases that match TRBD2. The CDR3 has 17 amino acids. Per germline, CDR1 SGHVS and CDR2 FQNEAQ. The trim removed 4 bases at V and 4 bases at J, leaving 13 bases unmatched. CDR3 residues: CASSSKFPLAGGYEQYF. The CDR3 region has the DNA TGTGCCAGCAGCTCGAAGTTCCCATTAGCGGGAGGATACGAGCAGTACTTC.

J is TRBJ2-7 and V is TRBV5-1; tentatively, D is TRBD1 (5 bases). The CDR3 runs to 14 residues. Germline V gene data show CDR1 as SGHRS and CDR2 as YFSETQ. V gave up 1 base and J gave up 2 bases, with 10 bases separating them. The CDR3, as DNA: TGCGCCAGCAGCTTGAGACAGACCCCCTACGAGCAGTACTTC. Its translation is CASSLRQTPYEQYF.

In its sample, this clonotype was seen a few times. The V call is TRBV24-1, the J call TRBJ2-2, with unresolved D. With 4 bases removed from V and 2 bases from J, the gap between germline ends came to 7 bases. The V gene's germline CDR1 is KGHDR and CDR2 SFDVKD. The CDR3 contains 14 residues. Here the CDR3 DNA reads TGTGCCACCAGTGAGAACAGAAACACCGGGGAGCTGTTTTTT. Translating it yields CATSENRNTGELFF.

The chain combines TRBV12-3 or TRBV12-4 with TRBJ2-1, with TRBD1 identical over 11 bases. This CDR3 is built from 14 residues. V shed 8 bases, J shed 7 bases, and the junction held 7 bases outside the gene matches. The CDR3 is CASAMGQGVNEQFF. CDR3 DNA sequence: TGTGCCAGCGCGATGGGACAGGGGGTGAATGAGCAGTTCTTC.

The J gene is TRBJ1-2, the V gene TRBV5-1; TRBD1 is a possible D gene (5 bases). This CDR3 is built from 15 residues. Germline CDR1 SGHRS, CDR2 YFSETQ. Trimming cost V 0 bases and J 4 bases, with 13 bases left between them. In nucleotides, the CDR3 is TGCGCCAGCAGCTTGGGGCAGGACAAAGGCTATGGCTACACCTTC. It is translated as CASSLGQDKGYGYTF.

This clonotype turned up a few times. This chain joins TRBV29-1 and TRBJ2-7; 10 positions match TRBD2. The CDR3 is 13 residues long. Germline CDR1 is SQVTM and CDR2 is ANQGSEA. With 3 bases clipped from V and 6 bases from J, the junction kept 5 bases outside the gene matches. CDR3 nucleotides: TGCAGCGTTGACCTAGCGGGAGAGGTCGAGCAGTACTTC. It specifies CSVDLAGEVEQYF.

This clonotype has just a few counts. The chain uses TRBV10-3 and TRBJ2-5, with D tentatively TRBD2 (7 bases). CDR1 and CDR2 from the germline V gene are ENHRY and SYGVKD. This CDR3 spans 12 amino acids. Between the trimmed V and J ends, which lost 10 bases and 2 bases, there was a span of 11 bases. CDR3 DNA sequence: TGTGCCACCGGGGGGCCTCAAGAGACCCAGTACTTC. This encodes CATGGPQETQYF.

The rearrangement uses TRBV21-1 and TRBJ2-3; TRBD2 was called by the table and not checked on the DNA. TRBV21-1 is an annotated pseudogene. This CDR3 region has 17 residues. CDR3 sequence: CASVKGASSGLTDTQYF. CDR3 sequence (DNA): TGTGCCAGCGTGAAGGGTGCATCTAGCGGCCTCACAGATACGCAGTATTTT.

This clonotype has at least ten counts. This chain's CDR3 is CASQGHLTGELFF. The CDR3 region has the DNA TGTGCCAGCCAGGGACATCTCACCGGGGAGCTGTTTTTT. J is TRBJ2-2 and V is TRBV2; tentatively, D is TRBD1 (6 bases). V lost 8 bases to trimming and J lost 4 bases, with 11 bases between them. The CDR3 covers 13 residues. The V gene's germline CDR1 is SNHLY and CDR2 FYNNEI.

The CDR3 region has the DNA TGTGCCAGCAGTGGCGCCCCCGGGACAGGGGGTCGGTACGAGCAGTACTTC. It is translated as CASSGAPGTGGRYEQYF. The V gene is TRBV6-1, the J gene TRBJ2-7; 11 bases line up with TRBD1. Germline-derived CDR1 and CDR2 are MNHNS and SASEGT. V shed 4 bases and J 4 bases; nucleotides not matched to a gene: 12. This CDR3 comprises 17 residues.

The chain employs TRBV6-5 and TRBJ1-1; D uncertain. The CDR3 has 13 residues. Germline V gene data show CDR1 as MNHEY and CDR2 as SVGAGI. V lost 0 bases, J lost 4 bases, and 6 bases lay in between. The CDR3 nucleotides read TGTGCCAGCAGTTACTCTGCCGGCACTGAAGCTTTCTTT. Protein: CASSYSAGTEAFF.

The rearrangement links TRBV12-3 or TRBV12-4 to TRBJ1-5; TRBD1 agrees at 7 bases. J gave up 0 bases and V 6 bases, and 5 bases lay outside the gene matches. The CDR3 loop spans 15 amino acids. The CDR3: CASRATGYSNQPQHF. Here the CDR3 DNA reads TGTGCCAGCAGAGCGACAGGGTATAGCAATCAGCCCCAGCATTTT.

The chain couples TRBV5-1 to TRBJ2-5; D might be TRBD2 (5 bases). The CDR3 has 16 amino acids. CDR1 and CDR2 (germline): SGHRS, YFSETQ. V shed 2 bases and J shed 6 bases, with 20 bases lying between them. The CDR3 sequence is CASSLGSPTGIKTQYF. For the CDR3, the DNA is TGCGCCAGCAGCTTAGGAAGCCCCACGGGGATAAAGACCCAGTACTTC.

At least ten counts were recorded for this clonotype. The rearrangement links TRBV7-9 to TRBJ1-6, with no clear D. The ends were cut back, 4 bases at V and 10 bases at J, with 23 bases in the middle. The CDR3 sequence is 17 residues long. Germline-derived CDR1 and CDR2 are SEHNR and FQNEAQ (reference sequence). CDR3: CASSSHDYEGGRSPLHF. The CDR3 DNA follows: TGTGCCAGCAGCTCCCATGATTACGAGGGAGGGCGATCACCCCTCCACTTT.

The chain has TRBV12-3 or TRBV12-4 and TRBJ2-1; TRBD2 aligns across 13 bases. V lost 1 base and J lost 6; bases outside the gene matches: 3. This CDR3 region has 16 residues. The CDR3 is CASSLGTSGSSNEQFF. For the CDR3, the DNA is TGTGCCAGCAGTTTAGGGACTAGCGGGAGCAGCAATGAGCAGTTCTTC.